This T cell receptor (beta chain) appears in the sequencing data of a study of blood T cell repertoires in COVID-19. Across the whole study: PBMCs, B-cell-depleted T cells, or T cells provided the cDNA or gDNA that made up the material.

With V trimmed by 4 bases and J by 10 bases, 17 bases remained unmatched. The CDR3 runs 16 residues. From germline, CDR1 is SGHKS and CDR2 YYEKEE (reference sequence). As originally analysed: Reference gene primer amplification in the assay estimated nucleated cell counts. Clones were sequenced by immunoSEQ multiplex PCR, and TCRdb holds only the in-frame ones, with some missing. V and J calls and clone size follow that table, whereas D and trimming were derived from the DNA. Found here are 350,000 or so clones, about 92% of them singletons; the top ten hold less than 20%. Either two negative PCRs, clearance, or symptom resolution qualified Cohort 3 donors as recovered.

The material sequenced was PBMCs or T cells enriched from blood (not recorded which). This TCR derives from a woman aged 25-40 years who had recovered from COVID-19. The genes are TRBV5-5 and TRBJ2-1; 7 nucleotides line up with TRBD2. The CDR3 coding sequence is TGTGCCAGCAGCCCACTACCCGTTGCGGGAGAGTGGGAGCAGTTCTTC. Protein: CASSPLPVAGEWEQFF.